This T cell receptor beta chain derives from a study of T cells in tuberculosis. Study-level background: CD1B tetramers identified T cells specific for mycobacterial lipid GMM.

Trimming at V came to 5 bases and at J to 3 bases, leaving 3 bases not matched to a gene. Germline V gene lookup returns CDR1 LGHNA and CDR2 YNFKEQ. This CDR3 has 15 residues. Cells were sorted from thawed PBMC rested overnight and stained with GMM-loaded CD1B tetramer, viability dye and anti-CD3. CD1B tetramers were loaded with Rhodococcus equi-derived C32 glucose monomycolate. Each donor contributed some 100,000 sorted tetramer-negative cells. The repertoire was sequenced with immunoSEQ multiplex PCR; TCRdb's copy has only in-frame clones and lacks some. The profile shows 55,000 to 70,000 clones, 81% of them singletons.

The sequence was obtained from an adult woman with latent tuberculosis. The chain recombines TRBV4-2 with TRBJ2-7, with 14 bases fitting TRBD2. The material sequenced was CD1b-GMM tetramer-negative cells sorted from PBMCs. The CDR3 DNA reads TGTGCCAGCAGCGCCGGACTAGCGGGGGGCTACGAGCAGTACTTC. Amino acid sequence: CASSAGLAGGYEQYF.